This T cell receptor beta chain was retrieved from a study of beta chain features in type 1 diabetes. All of the isolated RNA was reverse transcribed, so expressed TCRB transcripts were sequenced. This table comes from immunoSEQ multiplex PCR, and its TCRdb copy is limited to in-frame clones, with some not included. The sample contains about 340,000 clones, approximately 12% of which appear only once. Trimming shortened V by 4 bases and J by 5 bases, and 18 bases separated the two germline ends. Looked up from germline, CDR1 is SGHRS and CDR2 is YFSETQ. This CDR3 has 16 residues. Whole-study results and caveats: Moderately but significantly shorter TCRB CDR3s were found in Type 1 diabetes patients in all four CD4+ subsets.

In this sample, this clone turned up a few times. No antigen is known for it. The sequenced sample was naive CD4+ T cells from blood. The chain links TRBV5-1 to TRBJ2-2; D is possibly TRBD1 (5 bases). The clonotype originates from a woman aged 18-35 years with type 1 diabetes. The CDR3 coding sequence is TGCGCCAGCAGCCCACGTTGGTGGGGCTTAACCGGGGAGCTGTTTTTT. It translates to CASSPRWWGLTGELFF.